One and the same sample provided the 6 T cell receptor beta chains below, sequenced in a study of blood T cell repertoires in COVID-19. The protocol was immunoSEQ multiplex PCR, while the TCRdb copy is restricted to in-frame clones and leaves out a portion. The sample carries under 45,000 clones, more than 70% recorded once. Material: peripheral blood. The receptors come from a man aged 55 to 69 with acute or convalescent COVID-19.

The CDR3 region is CASSLGRDGYTF. In DNA, the CDR3 is TGTGCCAGCAGCTTAGGCCGGGATGGCTACACCTTC. The chain recombines TRBV7-2 with TRBJ1-2; D is unclear. CDR3 length: 12 residues. CDR1 and CDR2 (germline): SGHTA, FQGNSA. V dropped 1 base and J dropped 6 bases, with 6 bases sitting between them.

The gene calls are TRBV3-1 (or the pseudogene TRBV3-2) and TRBJ2-7, with D perhaps TRBD1 (6 bases). From germline, CDR1 is LGHDT and CDR2 YNNKEL (reference sequence). Trimming shortened V by 5 bases and J by 3 bases, and 14 bases separated the two germline ends. This CDR3 region has 14 residues. CDR3 nucleotide sequence: TGTGCCAGCAGCACCCGGACAGAAAACTACGAGCAGTACTTC. Amino acid sequence: CASSTRTENYEQYF.

This clone came up once. This chain connects TRBV6-1 to TRBJ1-2, with 7 bases fitting TRBD1. Germline-derived CDR1 and CDR2 are MNHNS and SASEGT. This CDR3 has 15 residues. With V trimmed by 1 base and J by 5 bases, 7 bases remained unmatched. The CDR3 reads CASSEEGAFGYGYTF. The CDR3 DNA follows: TGTGCCAGCAGTGAAGAGGGGGCTTTTGGGTATGGCTACACCTTC.

The chain couples TRBV18 to TRBJ2-2; a possible D gene is TRBD2 (6 bases). Trimming removed 6 bases from V and 6 bases from J, with 14 bases in between. The CDR3 has 14 residues. Germline V gene data show CDR1 as KGHSH and CDR2 as LQKENI. CDR3 bases: TGTGCCAGCTCTTCGGGGGTGGATTCCGGGGAGCTGTTTTTT. Its translation: CASSSGVDSGELFF. The entire variable domain, with the rest obtained from reference TRBV18 and TRBJ2-2, is as follows: NAGVMQNPRHLVRRRGQEARLRCSPMKGHSHVYWYRQLPEEGLKFMVYLQKENIIDESGMPKERFSAEFPKEGPSILRIQQVVRGDSAAYFCASSSGVDSGELFFGEGSRLTVL.

The CDR3 spells CASRPKQGARGNTIYF. In nucleotides, the CDR3 is TGTGCCAGCAGGCCTAAACAGGGGGCGCGAGGAAACACCATATATTTT. V usage is TRBV7-9 and J usage is TRBJ1-3; 9 bases fit TRBD1. CDR1 and CDR2 from the germline V gene are SEHNR and FQNEAQ (reference sequence). The CDR3 runs to 16 residues. The junction had 10 bases not matched to a gene; V was cut back by 6 bases and J by 4 bases.

The chain couples TRBV21-1 to TRBJ2-1; the D segment call TRBD2 is taken from the table without a DNA check. TRBV21-1 is flagged as a pseudogene. The CDR3 consists of 17 residues. CDR3 region: CASSKNPLAGLINEQFF. In DNA form, the CDR3 reads TGTGCCAGCAGCAAAAATCCACTAGCGGGCCTCATCAATGAGCAGTTCTTC.